The sample holds a few counts of the clone carrying this T cell receptor (beta chain). No antigen is known for it. The V gene lost 5 bases and the J gene lost 0 bases, with 13 bases spanning the gap. This CDR3 contains 15 residues. CDR1 and CDR2 from the germline V gene are SGHTA and FQGTGA. The beta constant-region primer was an equimolar mix of two oligonucleotides covering TRBC1 and TRBC2. Nested alpha and beta constant-region primers with the SP2 primer drove four PCR rounds on ligated cDNA. One entry per CDR3 protein, called by TCRdb with MiXCR from the UMI-ligation and nested PCR reads. The repertoire holds 98,000 or so distinct CDR3 sequences, with around 13% as singletons. This specimen belongs to a study of naive and memory T cell subsets. Study-wide results and caveats: Possibly reflecting memory cells re-expressing CD45RA, a few larger clonotypes occurred in naive repertoires, especially CD8. TCR counts from RNA may reflect activation-linked expression changes.

CD8 T cells were positively selected from what remained after CD4 positive selection. The gene calls are TRBV7-3 and TRBJ1-1; D might be TRBD1 (5 bases). What was sequenced was naive CD8+ T cells from blood. This clonotype was sampled from a human donor in good health. CDR3 sequence reads: CASSPQGIMNTEAFF. The CDR3 DNA is TGTGCCAGCAGCCCCCAGGGAATAATGAACACTGAAGCTTTCTTT.